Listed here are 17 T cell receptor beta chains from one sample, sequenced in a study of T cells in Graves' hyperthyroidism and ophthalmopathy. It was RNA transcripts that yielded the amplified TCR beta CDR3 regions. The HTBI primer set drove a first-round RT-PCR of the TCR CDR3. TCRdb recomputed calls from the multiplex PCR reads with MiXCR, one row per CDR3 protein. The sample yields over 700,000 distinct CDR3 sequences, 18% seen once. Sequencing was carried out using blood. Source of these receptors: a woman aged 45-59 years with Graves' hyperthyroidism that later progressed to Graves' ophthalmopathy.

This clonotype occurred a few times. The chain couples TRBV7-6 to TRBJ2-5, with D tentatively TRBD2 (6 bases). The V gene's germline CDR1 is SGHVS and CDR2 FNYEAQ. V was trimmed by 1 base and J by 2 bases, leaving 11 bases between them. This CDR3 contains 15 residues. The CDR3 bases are TGTGCCAGCAGCTTAGGGGGGGTAAGGCAAGAGACCCAGTACTTC. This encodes CASSLGGVRQETQYF.

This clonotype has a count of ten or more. In DNA form, the CDR3 reads TGTGCCAGCAGGCCCGAGACAGGTTCCTACGAGCAGTACTTC. Its protein is CASRPETGSYEQYF. The chain combines TRBV2 with TRBJ2-7, with a possible D match to TRBD1 (6 bases). The CDR3 runs to 14 residues. Germline CDR1 SNHLY, CDR2 FYNNEI. V was trimmed by 6 bases and J by 1 base, leaving 13 bases between them.

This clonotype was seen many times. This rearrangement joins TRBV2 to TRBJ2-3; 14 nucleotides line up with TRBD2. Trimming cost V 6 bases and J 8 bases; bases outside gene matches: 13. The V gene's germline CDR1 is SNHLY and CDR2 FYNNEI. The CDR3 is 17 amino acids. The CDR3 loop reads CASSSTQTSGGAGTQYF. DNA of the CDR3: TGTGCCAGCAGCTCCACCCAGACTAGCGGGGGGGCCGGTACGCAGTATTTT.

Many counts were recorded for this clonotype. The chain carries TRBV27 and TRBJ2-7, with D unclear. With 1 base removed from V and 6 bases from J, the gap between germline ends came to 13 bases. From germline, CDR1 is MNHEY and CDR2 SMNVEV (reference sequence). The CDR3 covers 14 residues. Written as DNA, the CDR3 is TGTGCCAGCAGTTTATTTGCCTCGGGCGGCGAGCAGTACTTC. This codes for CASSLFASGGEQYF.

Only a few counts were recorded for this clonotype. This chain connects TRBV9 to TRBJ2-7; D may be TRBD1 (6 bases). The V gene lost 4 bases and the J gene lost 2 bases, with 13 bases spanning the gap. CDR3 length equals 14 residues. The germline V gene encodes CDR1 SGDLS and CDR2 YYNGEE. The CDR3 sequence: CASSPAGVAYEQYF. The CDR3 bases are TGTGCCAGCAGCCCGGCAGGGGTTGCCTACGAGCAGTACTTC.

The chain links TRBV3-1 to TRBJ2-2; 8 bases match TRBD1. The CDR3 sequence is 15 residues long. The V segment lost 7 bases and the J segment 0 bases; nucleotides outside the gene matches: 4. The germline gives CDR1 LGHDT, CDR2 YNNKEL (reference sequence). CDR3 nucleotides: TGTGCCAGCACCTCACAGGGGGCGAACACCGGGGAGCTGTTTTTT. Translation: CASTSQGANTGELFF.

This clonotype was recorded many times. The CDR3 DNA sequence: TGTGCCAGCAGCTTAATATCAAGCGGAGTCTACGAGCAGTACTTC. Encoded protein: CASSLISSGVYEQYF. This rearrangement joins TRBV7-2 to TRBJ2-7; D is possibly TRBD2 (5 bases). There are 15 residues in the CDR3. CDR1 SGHTA and CDR2 FQGNSA come from the germline V gene. Trimming removed 2 bases from V and 3 bases from J, with 14 bases in between.

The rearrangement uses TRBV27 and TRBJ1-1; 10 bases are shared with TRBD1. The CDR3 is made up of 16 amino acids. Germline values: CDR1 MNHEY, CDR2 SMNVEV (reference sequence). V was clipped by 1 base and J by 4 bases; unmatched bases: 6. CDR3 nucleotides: TGTGCCAGCAGTTTATTGGGACAGGGGAGTATCACTGAAGCTTTCTTT. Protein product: CASSLLGQGSITEAFF.

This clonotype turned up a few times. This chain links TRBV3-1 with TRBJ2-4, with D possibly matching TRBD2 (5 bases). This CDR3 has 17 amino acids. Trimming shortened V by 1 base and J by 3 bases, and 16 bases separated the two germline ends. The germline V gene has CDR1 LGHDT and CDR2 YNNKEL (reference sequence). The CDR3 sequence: CASSQVLNLAGKNIQYF. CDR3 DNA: TGTGCCAGCAGCCAAGTGCTAAACCTAGCAGGCAAAAACATTCAGTACTTC.

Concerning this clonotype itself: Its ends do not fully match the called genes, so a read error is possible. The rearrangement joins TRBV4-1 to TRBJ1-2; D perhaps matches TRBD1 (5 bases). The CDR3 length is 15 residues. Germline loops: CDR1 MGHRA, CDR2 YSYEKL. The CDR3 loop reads CASSQPGTDNYDYTF. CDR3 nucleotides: TGCGCCAGCAGCCAACCCGGGACGGACAACTATGACTACACCTTC.

CDR3 sequence reads: CASSGQAPYEQYF. As DNA, the CDR3 is TGTGCCAGCAGTGGGCAGGCCCCCTACGAGCAGTACTTC. The chain employs TRBV27 and TRBJ2-7; D remains unclear. CDR3 size: 13 residues. Germline V CDR1 and CDR2: MNHEY, SMNVEV (reference sequence). Between the trimmed V and J ends, which lost 5 bases and 2 bases, there was a span of 10 bases.

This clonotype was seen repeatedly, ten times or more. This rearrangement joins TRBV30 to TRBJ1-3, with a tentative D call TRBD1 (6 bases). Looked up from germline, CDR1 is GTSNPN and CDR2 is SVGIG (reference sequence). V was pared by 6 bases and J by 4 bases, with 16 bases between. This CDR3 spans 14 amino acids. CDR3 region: CACTPGGLGNTIYF. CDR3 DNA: TGTGCCTGCACCCCCGGGGGCCTCGGAAACACCATATATTTT.

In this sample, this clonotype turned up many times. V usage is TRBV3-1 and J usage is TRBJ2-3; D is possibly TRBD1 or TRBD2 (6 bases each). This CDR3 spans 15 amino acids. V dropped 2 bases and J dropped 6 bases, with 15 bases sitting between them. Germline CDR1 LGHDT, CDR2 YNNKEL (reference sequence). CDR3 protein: CASSQQLQGTDTQYF. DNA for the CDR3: TGTGCCAGCAGCCAACAACTCCAGGGGACTGATACGCAGTATTTT.

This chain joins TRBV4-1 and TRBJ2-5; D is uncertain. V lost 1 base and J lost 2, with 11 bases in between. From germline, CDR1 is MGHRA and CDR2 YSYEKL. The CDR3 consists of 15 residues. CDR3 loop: CASSQVELTQETQYF. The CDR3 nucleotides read TGCGCCAGCAGCCAAGTGGAACTCACGCAAGAGACCCAGTACTTC.

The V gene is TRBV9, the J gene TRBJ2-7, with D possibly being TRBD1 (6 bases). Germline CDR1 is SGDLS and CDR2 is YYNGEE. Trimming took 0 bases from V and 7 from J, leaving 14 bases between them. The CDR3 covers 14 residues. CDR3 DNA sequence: TGTGCCAGCAGCGTAGGGACAGCCACAGGAGAGCAGTACTTC. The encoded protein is CASSVGTATGEQYF. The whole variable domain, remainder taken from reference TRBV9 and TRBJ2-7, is DSGVTQTPKHLITATGQRVTLRCSPRSGDLSVYWYQQSLDQGLQFLIQYYNGEERAKGNILERFSAQQFPDLHSELNLSSLELGDSALYFCASSVGTATGEQYFGPGTRLTVT.

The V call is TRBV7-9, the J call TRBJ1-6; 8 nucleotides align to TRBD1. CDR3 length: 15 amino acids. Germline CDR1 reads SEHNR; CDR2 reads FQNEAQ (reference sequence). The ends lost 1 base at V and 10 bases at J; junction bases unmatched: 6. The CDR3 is CASSLGQGALSPLHF. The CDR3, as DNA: TGTGCCAGCAGCTTAGGGCAGGGGGCATTATCACCCCTCCACTTT.

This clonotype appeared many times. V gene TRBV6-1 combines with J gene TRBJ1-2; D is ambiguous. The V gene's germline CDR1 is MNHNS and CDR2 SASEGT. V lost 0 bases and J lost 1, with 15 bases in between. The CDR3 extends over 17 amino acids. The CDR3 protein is CASSEALITRHNYGYTF. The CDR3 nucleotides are TGTGCCAGCAGTGAAGCGCTTATAACGCGGCATAACTATGGCTACACCTTC.